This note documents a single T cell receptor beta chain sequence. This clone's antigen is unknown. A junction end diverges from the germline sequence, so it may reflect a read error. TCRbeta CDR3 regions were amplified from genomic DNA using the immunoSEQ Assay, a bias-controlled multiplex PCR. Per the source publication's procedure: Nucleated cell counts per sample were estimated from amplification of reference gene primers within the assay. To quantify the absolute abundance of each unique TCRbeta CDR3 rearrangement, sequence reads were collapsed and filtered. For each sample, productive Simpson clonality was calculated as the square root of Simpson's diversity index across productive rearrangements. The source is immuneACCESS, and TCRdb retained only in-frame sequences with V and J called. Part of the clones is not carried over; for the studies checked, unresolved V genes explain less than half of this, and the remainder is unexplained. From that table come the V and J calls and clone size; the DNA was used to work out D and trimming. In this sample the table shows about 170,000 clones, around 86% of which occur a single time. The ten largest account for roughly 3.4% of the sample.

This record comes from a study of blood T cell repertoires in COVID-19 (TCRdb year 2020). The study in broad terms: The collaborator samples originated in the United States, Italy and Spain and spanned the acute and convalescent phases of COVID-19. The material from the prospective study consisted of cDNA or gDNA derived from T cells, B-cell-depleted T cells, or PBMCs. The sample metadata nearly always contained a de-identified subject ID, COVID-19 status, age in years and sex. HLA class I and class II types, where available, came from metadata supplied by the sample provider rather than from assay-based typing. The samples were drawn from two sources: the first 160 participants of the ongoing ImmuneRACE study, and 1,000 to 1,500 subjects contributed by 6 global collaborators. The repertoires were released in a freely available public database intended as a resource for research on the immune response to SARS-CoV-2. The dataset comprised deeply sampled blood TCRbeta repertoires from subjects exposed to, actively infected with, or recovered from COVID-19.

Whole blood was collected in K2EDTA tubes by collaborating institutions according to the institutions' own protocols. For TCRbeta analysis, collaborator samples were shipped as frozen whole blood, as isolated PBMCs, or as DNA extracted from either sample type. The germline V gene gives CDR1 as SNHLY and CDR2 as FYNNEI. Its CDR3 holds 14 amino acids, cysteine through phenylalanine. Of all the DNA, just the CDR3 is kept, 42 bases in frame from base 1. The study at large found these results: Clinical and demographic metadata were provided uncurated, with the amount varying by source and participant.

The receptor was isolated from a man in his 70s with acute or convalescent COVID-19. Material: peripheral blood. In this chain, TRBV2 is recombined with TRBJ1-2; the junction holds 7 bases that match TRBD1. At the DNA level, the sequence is TGTGCCAGCAGTGTAACAGGGGTAGGCTATGGCCACACCTTC. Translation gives CASSVTGVGYGHTF.